This T cell receptor beta chain was retrieved from a study of human T cells and chemical hapten exposure. The overall study: Patients were mainly female, each with alopecia areata, totalis or universalis. Broader study findings: After DPC sensitization, TCRs above 1 in 1000 frequency showed no change. Alopecia in all donors means immunity may differ from healthy individuals.

As concerns this clonotype: The antigen remains undetermined.

Time point indicated: patch test 1, 2 weeks after DPC sensitization. Treatment in this sample: therapeutic diphenylcyclopropenone sensitization with weekly scalp DPC. Trimming stripped 7 bases from V and 0 bases from J, with 15 bases between. Germline lookup yields CDR1 SNHLY and CDR2 FYNNEI. CDR3 size: 16 residues. Unique molecular identifiers were attached to individual cDNA molecules within the library. TCRdb redid the calling of the RACE reads with MiXCR, one entry per CDR3 protein. The sample shows tens of thousands of distinct CDR3 sequences, around 10% of them seen only once. The source of this sequence is a woman aged 45-60 years with alopecia areata. Some clones in this sample may be carry-over from other donors' samples. The V gene is TRBV2, the J gene TRBJ2-2, with D hard to call. Sequences were derived from whole blood, sampled in connection with sensitization to the hapten diphenylcyclopropenone (DPC). The CDR3 nucleotides read TGTGCCAGCATCAGTGAACAGAAGACGAACACCGGGGAGCTGTTTTTT. This encodes CASISEQKTNTGELFF. Full variable domain (missing parts from reference TRBV2 and TRBJ2-2): EPEVTQTPSHQVTQMGQEVILRCVPISNHLYFYWYRQILGQKVEFLVSFYNNEISEKSEIFDDQFSVERPDGSNFTLKIRSTKLEDSAMYFCASISEQKTNTGELFFGEGSRLTVL.